This TCR beta chain emerged from a study of early T cells in non-severe SARS-CoV-2 infection. Whole-study context: Bulk RNA isolated from unsorted whole blood underwent sequencing; chains were not paired. Regarding the study as a whole: Private and CD4 specificities were missed by VDJdb matching, which favored anti-spike CD8 responses.

Germline CDR1 reads SNHLY; CDR2 reads FYNNEI. The CDR3 extends over 14 amino acids. Between the trimmed V and J ends, which lost 4 bases and 5 bases, there was a span of 12 bases. There are many counts of this clonotype. The antigen remains unidentified. The protocol attached unique molecular identifiers to individual cDNA molecules. TCRdb recomputed calls from the 5' RACE reads with MiXCR, one row per CDR3 protein. The data show fewer than 85,000 distinct CDR3 sequences, 12% seen once. Source material: whole blood. This sequence joins TRBV2 and TRBJ1-5; maybe TRBD1 (5 bases). The receptor was isolated from an adult who was a healthcare worker with PCR-confirmed SARS-CoV-2 infection or an uninfected control (not recorded which). The CDR3 loop reads CASSGWGVDQPQHF. DNA of the CDR3: TGTGCCAGCAGTGGATGGGGGGTCGATCAGCCCCAGCATTTT.